A single T cell receptor beta chain is shown here with its context. These data originate in a study of T cell changes during pregnancy in multiple sclerosis. The CDR3 has 15 amino acids. Deletions cut 0 bases from V and 4 bases from J, with 9 bases between. The V gene's germline CDR1 is MRHNA and CDR2 SNTAGT. Libraries were prepared by immunoSEQ multiplex PCR; TCRdb keeps only in-frame clonotypes and omits some of them. The data contain under 75,000 clones, 91% of them singletons. Specimen: peripheral blood, collected in the first trimester of pregnancy. The origin of this receptor is a female donor with multiple sclerosis, enrolled in a pregnancy study. This chain joins TRBV6-4 and TRBJ2-2; the D is unclear. The CDR3 nucleotides are TGTGCCAGCAGTGACTCGTTCGCGAGCACCGGGGAGCTGTTTTTT. Protein: CASSDSFASTGELFF.